A single sample gave rise to the 5 T cell receptor beta chains below, sequenced in a study of shared clonotypes between healthy human individuals. The protocol was immunoSEQ multiplex PCR, while the TCRdb copy is restricted to in-frame clones and leaves out a portion. The data show roughly 2.2 million clones, about 92% seen once. The sample was naive CD4+ T cells from PBMCs. The subset was: CD45RA+ positively selected. The receptors come from a man younger than 30 in good health. Some clones in this sample may be carry-over from other donors' samples.

The chain combines TRBV5-1 with TRBJ2-7; 10 bases agree with TRBD2. This CDR3 comprises 14 residues. CDR1 and CDR2 (germline): SGHRS, YFSETQ. V lost 0 bases, J lost 6 bases, and 3 bases stayed unmatched. The CDR3 region is CASSLAGTSVEQYF. The CDR3 DNA reads as TGCGCCAGCAGCTTGGCCGGGACTAGCGTCGAGCAGTACTTC.

The rearrangement links TRBV11-2 to TRBJ1-2; no clear D gene. V lost 3 bases to trimming and J lost 4 bases, with 12 bases between them. Germline V lookup: CDR1 SGHAT, CDR2 FQNNGV. CDR3 length: 14 residues. The CDR3 protein is CASSFEASSYGYTF. DNA for the CDR3: TGTGCCAGCAGCTTTGAGGCCAGTTCCTATGGCTACACCTTC.

The chain joins TRBV29-1 to TRBJ2-3, with TRBD1 identical over 8 bases. The V gene's germline CDR1 is SQVTM and CDR2 ANQGSEA. The CDR3 has 13 residues. Losses at the gene ends were 8 bases for V and 5 bases for J; bases not matched to a gene: 9. As DNA, the CDR3 is TGCAGCCCATACAGGGGGGTGGGAGATACGCAGTATTTT. Translating it yields CSPYRGVGDTQYF.

V and J are TRBV4-1 and TRBJ2-2; D possibly matches TRBD1 or TRBD2 (5 bases each). Germline CDR1 is MGHRA and CDR2 is YSYEKL. This CDR3 is 16 amino acids long. V was cut by 4 bases and J by 1 base, with 13 bases left in between. The CDR3 loop is CASSPEGHWNTGELFF. CDR3 nucleotides: TGCGCCAGCAGCCCAGAGGGGCACTGGAACACCGGGGAGCTGTTTTTT.

The chain couples TRBV7-2 to TRBJ2-7; TRBD1 matches at 7 bases. V was clipped by 1 base and J by 3 bases; unmatched bases: 3. This CDR3 contains 14 residues. CDR1 is SGHTA and CDR2 is FQGNSA in the germline V gene. The CDR3 reads CASSLVTGVYEQYF. In DNA, the CDR3 is TGTGCCAGCAGCTTAGTTACAGGGGTCTACGAGCAGTACTTC.